This entry lists 14 T cell receptor beta chains sequenced from one sample in a study of identifying expanded T cells in peripheral blood. The data were produced by immunoSEQ multiplex PCR, yet TCRdb's version contains in-frame clones alone and is incomplete. In the table there are roughly 86,000 clones, more than 75% of which are singletons. The sequencing sample was made of blood. The receptors come from a person aged 18-70 years in good health.

This CDR3 reads CSVERVRYTPSTDTQYF. CDR3 nucleotides: TGCAGCGTTGAAAGGGTGCGGTACACTCCTAGCACAGATACGCAGTATTTT. The V call is TRBV29-1, the J call TRBJ2-3; D not certain. The ends were cut back, 2 bases at V and 0 bases at J, with 18 bases in the middle. Germline loops: CDR1 SQVTM, CDR2 ANQGSEA. The CDR3 is 17 amino acids.

The V call is TRBV4-3, the J call TRBJ1-2, with D possibly TRBD1 on 5 matching bases. CDR3 length: 15 residues. The germline CDR1 and CDR2 sequences are LGHNA and YSLEER. V was pared by 0 bases and J by 5 bases, with 13 bases between. The CDR3 coding sequence is TGCGCCAGCAGCCAAGAGTTACAGGCCCTTTATGGCTACACCTTC. This gives the protein CASSQELQALYGYTF.

The chain recombines TRBV10-3 with TRBJ1-1, with 7 positions matching TRBD1. Germline CDR1 is ENHRY and CDR2 is SYGVKD. The CDR3 is 14 residues long. V lost 3 bases to trimming and J lost 11 bases; unmatched junction nucleotides: 12. The CDR3 reads CAISDDRAGTRAFF. The CDR3 bases are TGTGCCATCAGTGATGACAGGGCCGGGACACGGGCTTTCTTT.

The chain is built from TRBV10-3 and TRBJ1-2, with unresolved D. CDR1 and CDR2 from the germline V gene are ENHRY and SYGVKD. The CDR3 covers 15 residues. The V gene lost 2 bases and the J gene lost 8 bases, with 18 bases spanning the gap. The CDR3 DNA reads TGTGCCATCAGTGAGAAGGCGGAGGGAATCGGCGGCTACACCTTC. This translates into CAISEKAEGIGGYTF.

The chain joins TRBV7-2 to TRBJ1-1; D may be TRBD1 (6 bases). This CDR3 spans 13 amino acids. Germline CDR1 is SGHTA and CDR2 is FQGNSA. Trimming shortened V by 4 bases and J by 7 bases, and 13 bases separated the two germline ends. The CDR3 sequence: CASSWDTQNEAFF. The CDR3 DNA is TGTGCCAGCAGCTGGGACACCCAAAATGAAGCTTTCTTT.

The chain is built from TRBV7-3 and TRBJ2-1, with TRBD1 matching 9 bases. The CDR3 sequence is 14 residues long. CDR1 SGHTA and CDR2 FQGTGA come from the germline V gene. With V trimmed by 11 bases and J by 9 bases, 14 bases remained unmatched. The CDR3 sequence is CASQEGGQGLEQFF. CDR3 nucleotide sequence: TGTGCCTCCCAGGAGGGGGGACAGGGCCTTGAGCAGTTCTTC.

The chain carries TRBV6-1 and TRBJ1-5; D gene unclear. Per the germline V gene, CDR1 is MNHNS and CDR2 is SASEGT. V shed 5 bases and J shed 6 bases, with 8 bases lying between them. The CDR3 covers 12 residues. The chain's CDR3 is CASSSWGQPQHF. The CDR3 region has the DNA TGTGCCAGCAGTTCCTGGGGTCAGCCCCAGCATTTT.

This clone was detected once. This chain connects TRBV15 to TRBJ2-3; D may be TRBD2 (5 bases). V lost 1 base and J 12 bases, leaving 14 bases between the germline ends. CDR3 size: 13 residues. CDR1 is LNHNV, CDR2 YYDKDF, per germline (reference sequence). The DNA of the CDR3 is TGTGCCACCAGCAGAGTCGGGGTCCAGACACAGTATTTT. It translates to CATSRVGVQTQYF.

The gene calls are TRBV7-9 and TRBJ1-2; the D gene is possibly TRBD1 (5 bases). V dropped 3 bases and J dropped 5 bases, with 13 bases sitting between them. The CDR3 is 14 residues long. Germline CDR1 reads SEHNR; CDR2 reads FQNEAQ (reference sequence). The CDR3 is CASSFGTGLYGYTF. Here the CDR3 DNA reads TGTGCCAGCAGCTTCGGGACGGGCCTTTATGGCTACACCTTC.

This clone showed up just a few times. V is TRBV5-1 and J is TRBJ1-2; 7 bases are a match to TRBD1. Germline V gene sequence: CDR1 SGHRS, CDR2 YFSETQ. The CDR3 contains 13 residues. J was trimmed by 8 bases and V by 2 bases; bases with no gene match: 6. The CDR3 DNA reads as TGCGCCAGCAGCTTCCAAAACAGGGGCGGCTACACCTTC. Amino acid sequence: CASSFQNRGGYTF.

This clone appeared a single time. V and J are TRBV7-9 and TRBJ2-3; D ambiguous. V shed 4 bases and J shed 0 bases, with 2 bases lying between them. The CDR3 totals 12 residues. Germline V gene lookup returns CDR1 SEHNR and CDR2 FQNEAQ (reference sequence). The CDR3 DNA reads TGTGCCAGCAGCTCAAGCACAGATACGCAGTATTTT. It is translated as CASSSSTDTQYF.

This chain joins TRBV30 and TRBJ2-1; 10 bases are a match to TRBD2. Germline V gene data show CDR1 as GTSNPN and CDR2 as SVGIG (reference sequence). The CDR3 has 13 residues. Trimming cost V 2 bases and J 12 bases; bases outside gene matches: 7. The CDR3 protein is CAWSTGTSAGQFF. As DNA, the CDR3 is TGTGCCTGGAGTACTGGGACTAGCGCGGGGCAGTTCTTC.

This chain connects TRBV11-2 to TRBJ1-3, with 12 bases that match TRBD1. The germline CDR1 and CDR2 sequences are SGHAT and FQNNGV. The CDR3 contains 19 residues. V lost 2 bases and J lost 1; bases outside the gene matches: 9. The CDR3 region is CASSLPTWDRGPSGNTIYF. The CDR3 DNA reads as TGTGCCAGCAGCTTACCGACTTGGGACAGGGGGCCATCTGGAAACACCATATATTTT.

This chain joins TRBV13 and TRBJ1-2, with 8 bases lining up with TRBD1. From germline, CDR1 is PRHDT and CDR2 FYEKMQ (reference sequence). The CDR3 extends over 15 amino acids. After removal of 4 bases from V and 5 bases from J, the junction contained 9 bases not matched to a gene. The CDR3 nucleotides are TGTGCCAGCAGCTCCTCGGGACAGGAAATATATGGCTACACCTTC. The encoded protein is CASSSSGQEIYGYTF.